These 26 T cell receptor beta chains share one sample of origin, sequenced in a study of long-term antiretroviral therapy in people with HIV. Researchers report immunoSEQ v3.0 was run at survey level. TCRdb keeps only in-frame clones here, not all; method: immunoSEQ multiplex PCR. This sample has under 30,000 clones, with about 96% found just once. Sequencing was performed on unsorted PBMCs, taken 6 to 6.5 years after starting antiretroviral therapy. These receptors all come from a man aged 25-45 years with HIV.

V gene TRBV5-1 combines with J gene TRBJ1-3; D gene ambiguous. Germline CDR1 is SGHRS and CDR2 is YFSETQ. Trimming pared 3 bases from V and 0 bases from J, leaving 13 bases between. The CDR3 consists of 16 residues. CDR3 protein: CASSWAGSLSGNTIYF. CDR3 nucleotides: TGCGCCAGCAGCTGGGCTGGGTCCCTCTCTGGAAACACCATATATTTT.

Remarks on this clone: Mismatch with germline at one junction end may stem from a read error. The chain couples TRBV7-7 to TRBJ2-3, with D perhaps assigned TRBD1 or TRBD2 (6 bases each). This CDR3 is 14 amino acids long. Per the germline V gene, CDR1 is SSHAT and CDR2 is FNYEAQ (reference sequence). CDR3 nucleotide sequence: TGTGCTAGCAGCTTAGGGGGGCTGGCAGATACGCAGTATTTT. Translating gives CASSLGGLADTQYF.

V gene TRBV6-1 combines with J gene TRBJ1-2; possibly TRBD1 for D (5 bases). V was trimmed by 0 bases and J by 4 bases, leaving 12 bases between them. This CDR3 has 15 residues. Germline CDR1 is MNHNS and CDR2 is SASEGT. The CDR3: CASSEALVGTYGYTF. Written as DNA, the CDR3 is TGTGCCAGCAGTGAAGCGCTAGTAGGGACCTATGGCTACACCTTC.

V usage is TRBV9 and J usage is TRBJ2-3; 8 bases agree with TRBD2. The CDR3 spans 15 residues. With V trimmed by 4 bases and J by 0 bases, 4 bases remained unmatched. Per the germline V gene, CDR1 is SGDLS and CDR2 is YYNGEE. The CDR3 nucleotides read TGTGCCAGCAGCTTCGGGGGGGCAAGCACAGATACGCAGTATTTT. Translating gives CASSFGGASTDTQYF.

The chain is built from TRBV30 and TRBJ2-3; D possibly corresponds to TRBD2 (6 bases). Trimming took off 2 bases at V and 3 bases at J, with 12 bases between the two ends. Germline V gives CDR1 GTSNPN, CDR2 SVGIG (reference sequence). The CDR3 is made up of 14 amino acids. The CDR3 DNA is TGTGCCTGGAGTCTCGGGACTGGGACAGATACGCAGTATTTT. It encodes CAWSLGTGTDTQYF.

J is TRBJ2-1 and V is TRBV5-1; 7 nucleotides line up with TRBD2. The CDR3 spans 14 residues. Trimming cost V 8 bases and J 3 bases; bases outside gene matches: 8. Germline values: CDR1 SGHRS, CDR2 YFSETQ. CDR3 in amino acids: CASCALADYNEQFF. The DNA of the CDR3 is TGCGCCAGTTGCGCGCTAGCGGACTACAATGAGCAGTTCTTC.

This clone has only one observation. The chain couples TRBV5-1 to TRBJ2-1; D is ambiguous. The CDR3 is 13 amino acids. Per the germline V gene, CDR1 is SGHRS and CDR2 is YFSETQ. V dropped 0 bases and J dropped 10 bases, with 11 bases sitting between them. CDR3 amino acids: CASSLAGPTEQFF. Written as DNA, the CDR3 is TGCGCCAGCAGCTTGGCCGGCCCGACAGAGCAGTTCTTC.

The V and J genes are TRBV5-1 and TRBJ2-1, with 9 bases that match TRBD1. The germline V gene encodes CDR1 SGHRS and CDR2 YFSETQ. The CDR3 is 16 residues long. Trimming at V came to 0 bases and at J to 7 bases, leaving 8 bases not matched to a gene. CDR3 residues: CASSLASGTGRNEQFF. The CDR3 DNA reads TGCGCCAGCAGCTTGGCCTCCGGGACAGGGAGGAATGAGCAGTTCTTC.

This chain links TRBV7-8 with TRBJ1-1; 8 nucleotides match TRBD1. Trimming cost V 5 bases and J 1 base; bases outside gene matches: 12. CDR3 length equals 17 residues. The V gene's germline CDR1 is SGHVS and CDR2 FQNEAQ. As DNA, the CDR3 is TGTGCCAGCAGCCCACCCCGGAGACAGGGGCCGAACACTGAAGCTTTCTTT. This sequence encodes CASSPPRRQGPNTEAFF.

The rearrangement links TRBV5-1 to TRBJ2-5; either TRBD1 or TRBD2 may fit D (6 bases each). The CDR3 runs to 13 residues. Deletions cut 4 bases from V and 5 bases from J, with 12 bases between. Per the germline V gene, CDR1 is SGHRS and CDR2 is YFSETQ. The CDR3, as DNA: TGCGCCAGCAGCGGGGGGCCGGGGGAGACCCAGTACTTC. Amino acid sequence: CASSGGPGETQYF.

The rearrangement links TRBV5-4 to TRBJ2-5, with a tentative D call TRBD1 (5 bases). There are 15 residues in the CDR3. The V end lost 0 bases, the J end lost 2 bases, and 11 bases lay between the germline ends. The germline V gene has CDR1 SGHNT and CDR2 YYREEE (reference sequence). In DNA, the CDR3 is TGTGCCAGCAGCTTGGACAGGACCTCACAAGAGACCCAGTACTTC. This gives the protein CASSLDRTSQETQYF.

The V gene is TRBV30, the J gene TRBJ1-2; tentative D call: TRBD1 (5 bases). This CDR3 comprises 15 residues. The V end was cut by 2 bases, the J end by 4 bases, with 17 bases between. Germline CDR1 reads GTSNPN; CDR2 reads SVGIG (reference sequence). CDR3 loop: CAWSSTGRVIYGYTF. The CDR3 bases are TGTGCCTGGAGTTCCACGGGACGGGTAATCTATGGCTACACCTTC.

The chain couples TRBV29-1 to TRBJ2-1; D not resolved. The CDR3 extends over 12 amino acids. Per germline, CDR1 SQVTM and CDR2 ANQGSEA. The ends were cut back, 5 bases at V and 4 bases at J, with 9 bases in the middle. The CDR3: CSVHMDYNEQFF. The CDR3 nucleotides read TGCAGCGTTCATATGGATTACAATGAGCAGTTCTTC.

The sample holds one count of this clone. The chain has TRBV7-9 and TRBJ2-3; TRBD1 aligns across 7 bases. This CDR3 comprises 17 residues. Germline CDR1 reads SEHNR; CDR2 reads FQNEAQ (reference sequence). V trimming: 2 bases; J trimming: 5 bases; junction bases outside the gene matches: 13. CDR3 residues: CASSLTLTGEAIDTQYF. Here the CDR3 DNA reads TGTGCCAGCAGCTTAACGCTAACAGGGGAAGCCATAGATACGCAGTATTTT.

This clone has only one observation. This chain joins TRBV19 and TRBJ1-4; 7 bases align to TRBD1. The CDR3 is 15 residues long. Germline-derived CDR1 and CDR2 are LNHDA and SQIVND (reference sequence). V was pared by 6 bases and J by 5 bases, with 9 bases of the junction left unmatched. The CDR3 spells CASRSRQGENEKLFF. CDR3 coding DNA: TGTGCCAGTAGATCAAGACAGGGAGAAAATGAAAAACTGTTTTTT. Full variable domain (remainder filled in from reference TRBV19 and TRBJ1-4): DGGITQSPKYLFRKEGQNVTLSCEQNLNHDAMYWYRQDPGQGLRLIYYSQIVNDFQKGDIAEGYSVSREKKESFPLTVTSAQKNPTAFYLCASRSRQGENEKLFFGSGTQLSVL.

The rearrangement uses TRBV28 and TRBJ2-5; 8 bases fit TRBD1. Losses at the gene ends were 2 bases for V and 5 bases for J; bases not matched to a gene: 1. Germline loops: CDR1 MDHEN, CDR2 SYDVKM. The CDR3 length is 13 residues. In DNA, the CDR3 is TGTGCCAGCAGTTTAGGGGACAGGGAGACCCAGTACTTC. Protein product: CASSLGDRETQYF.

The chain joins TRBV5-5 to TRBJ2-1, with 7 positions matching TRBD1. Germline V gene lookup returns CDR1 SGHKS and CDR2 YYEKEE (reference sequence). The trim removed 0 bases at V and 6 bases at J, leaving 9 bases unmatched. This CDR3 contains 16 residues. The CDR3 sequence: CASSLEGRGNLNEQFF. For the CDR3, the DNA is TGTGCCAGCAGCTTGGAGGGCAGGGGGAACCTCAATGAGCAGTTCTTC.

The CDR3 sequence: CASSIRTGGGIYGYTF. The CDR3 DNA reads as TGTGCCAGCAGTATACGGACAGGCGGGGGAATCTATGGCTACACCTTC. The chain links TRBV28 to TRBJ1-2; 7 bases are shared with TRBD1. This CDR3 region has 16 residues. Germline loops: CDR1 MDHEN, CDR2 SYDVKM. With V trimmed by 5 bases and J by 4 bases, 13 bases remained unmatched.

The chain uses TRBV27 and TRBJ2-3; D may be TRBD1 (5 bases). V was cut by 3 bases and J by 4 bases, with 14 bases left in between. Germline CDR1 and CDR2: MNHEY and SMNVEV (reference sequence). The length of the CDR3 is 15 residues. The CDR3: CASSLMGLTSDTQYF. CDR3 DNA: TGTGCCAGCAGTTTGATGGGGCTGACATCAGATACGCAGTATTTT.

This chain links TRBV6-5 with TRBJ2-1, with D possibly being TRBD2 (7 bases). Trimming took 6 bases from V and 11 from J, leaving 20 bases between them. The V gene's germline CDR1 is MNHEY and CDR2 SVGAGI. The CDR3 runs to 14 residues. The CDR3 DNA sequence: TGTGCCAGCAGCTCCCTTGGGTTGCGGGGGCAGCAGTTCTTC. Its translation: CASSSLGLRGQQFF.

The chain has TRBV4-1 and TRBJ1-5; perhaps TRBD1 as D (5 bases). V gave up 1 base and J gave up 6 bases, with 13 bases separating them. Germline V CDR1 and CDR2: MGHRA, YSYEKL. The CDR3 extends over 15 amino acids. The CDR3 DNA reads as TGCGCCAGCAGCCAAGCCACAGGAGTCGGTCAGCCCCAGCATTTT. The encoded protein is CASSQATGVGQPQHF.

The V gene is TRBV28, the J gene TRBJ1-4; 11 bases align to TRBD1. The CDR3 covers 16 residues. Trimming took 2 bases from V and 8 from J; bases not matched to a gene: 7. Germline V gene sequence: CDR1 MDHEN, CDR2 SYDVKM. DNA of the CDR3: TGTGCCAGCAGTTTAGGGGGGACAGGGGGGCGAGAAAAACTGTTTTTT. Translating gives CASSLGGTGGREKLFF.

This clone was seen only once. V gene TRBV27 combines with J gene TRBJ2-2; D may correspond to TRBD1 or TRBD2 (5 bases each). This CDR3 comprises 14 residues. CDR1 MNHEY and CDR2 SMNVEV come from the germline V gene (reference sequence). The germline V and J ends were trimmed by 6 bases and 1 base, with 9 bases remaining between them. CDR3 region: CASRGTGNTGELFF. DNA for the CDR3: TGTGCCAGCAGGGGGACGGGGAACACCGGGGAGCTGTTTTTT.

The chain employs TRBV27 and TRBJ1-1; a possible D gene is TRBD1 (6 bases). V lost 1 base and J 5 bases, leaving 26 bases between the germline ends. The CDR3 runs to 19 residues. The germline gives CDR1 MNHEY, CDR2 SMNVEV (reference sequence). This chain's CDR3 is CASSLFRPLRGSSGTEAFF. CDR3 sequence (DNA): TGTGCCAGCAGTTTATTCCGGCCTCTCAGGGGAAGTAGTGGAACTGAAGCTTTCTTT.

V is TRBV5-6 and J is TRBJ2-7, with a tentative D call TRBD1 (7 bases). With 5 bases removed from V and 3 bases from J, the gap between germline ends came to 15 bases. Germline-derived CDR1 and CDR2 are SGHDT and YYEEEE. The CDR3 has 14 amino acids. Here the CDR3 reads CASSPPGGHYEQYF. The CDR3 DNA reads TGTGCCAGCAGTCCCCCAGGGGGGCACTACGAGCAGTACTTC.

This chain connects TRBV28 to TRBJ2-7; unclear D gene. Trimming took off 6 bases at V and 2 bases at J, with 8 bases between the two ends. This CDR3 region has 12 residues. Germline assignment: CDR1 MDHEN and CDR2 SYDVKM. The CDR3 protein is CASSTATYEQYF. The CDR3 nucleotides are TGTGCCAGCAGCACCGCCACCTACGAGCAGTACTTC.